The clone carrying this T cell receptor (beta chain) was observed many times. Then a second PCR, running roughly 7 to 11 cycles, was carried out with a sample-barcoded 5' primer and a J-beta primer mix. TCRdb called the 5' RACE reads again in MiXCR, with one record for every CDR3 protein. Among 600,000 or so distinct CDR3 sequences listed, about 30% were seen once. This record comes from a study of blood T cells in healthy people across ages. CDR3 length equals 14 residues. V lost 7 bases and J lost 5; bases outside the gene matches: 10. Germline V CDR1 and CDR2: SGHDN, FVKESK. Sequenced sample: blood. The chain combines TRBV14 with TRBJ2-7; 8 nucleotides line up with TRBD1. This sequence originates from a woman older than 75 in good health. CDR3 DNA sequence: TGTGCCAGCATCTCAAGACAGGGGTTCCACGAGCAGTACTTC. Residues: CASISRQGFHEQYF.